The 18 T cell receptor beta chains in this list originate from one sample, sequenced in a study of blood T cell repertoires in COVID-19. Sequenced by immunoSEQ multiplex PCR; TCRdb stores in-frame clones only, minus some. The profile covers some 180,000 clones, with 80% appearing a single time and approximately 14% taken by the ten largest. The sample comprised PBMCs or T cells enriched from blood (not recorded which). The receptor set was obtained from a man between 60 and 70 years old who had been exposed to COVID-19.

The chain is built from TRBV27 and TRBJ1-1; 7 positions match TRBD1. This CDR3 region has 13 residues. V trimming: 6 bases; J trimming: 4 bases; junction bases outside the gene matches: 5. Germline-derived CDR1 and CDR2 are MNHEY and SMNVEV (reference sequence). CDR3: CASRKQGSTEAFF. CDR3 DNA sequence: TGTGCCAGCAGGAAACAGGGGTCCACTGAAGCTTTCTTT.

The chain recombines TRBV19 with TRBJ2-3; D gene uncertain. Germline assignment: CDR1 LNHDA and CDR2 SQIVND (reference sequence). The V and J ends lost 1 base and 1 base respectively, with 6 bases between them. The CDR3 runs 14 residues. CDR3 in amino acids: CASSIVHRTDTQYF. DNA for the CDR3: TGTGCCAGTAGTATAGTCCATCGCACAGATACGCAGTATTTT.

The chain carries TRBV12-5 and TRBJ2-7; the D is unclear. Germline-derived CDR1 and CDR2 are LGHNT and FRNRAP. The CDR3 totals 12 residues. V dropped 4 bases and J dropped 4 bases, with 8 bases sitting between them. The CDR3 here is CASGSNFYEQYF. The CDR3 coding sequence is TGTGCTAGTGGTTCGAACTTTTACGAGCAGTACTTC. Full variable domain (remainder filled in from reference TRBV12-5 and TRBJ2-7): DARVTQTPRHKVTEMGQEVTMRCQPILGHNTVFWYRQTMMQGLELLAYFRNRAPLDDSGMPKDRFSAEMPDATLATLKIQPSEPRDSAVYFCASGSNFYEQYFGPGTRLTVT.

This clone showed up just a few times. V is TRBV3-1 (or the pseudogene TRBV3-2) and J is TRBJ1-2; D gene ambiguous. Germline V gives CDR1 LGHDT, CDR2 YNNKEL (reference sequence). The CDR3 runs to 14 residues. Trimming removed 0 bases from V and 4 bases from J, with 9 bases in between. Written as DNA, the CDR3 is TGTGCCAGCAGCCAAGAACGACTGTTCTATGGCTACACCTTC. Translated, it gives CASSQERLFYGYTF.

The J gene is TRBJ2-7, the V gene TRBV19; TRBD1 matches 9 bases. V lost 5 bases and J lost 2; bases outside the gene matches: 4. The CDR3 loop spans 14 amino acids. The germline V gene has CDR1 LNHDA and CDR2 SQIVND (reference sequence). The CDR3, as DNA: TGTGCCAGTAGTTTAGGACAGGGGCCCTACGAGCAGTACTTC. Translating it yields CASSLGQGPYEQYF.

The rearrangement uses TRBV28 and TRBJ2-7, with 9 bases lining up with TRBD2. V was pared by 3 bases and J by 3 bases, with 3 bases of the junction left unmatched. This CDR3 comprises 14 residues. CDR1 and CDR2 from the germline V gene are MDHEN and SYDVKM. The CDR3 loop reads CASSFSGSNYEQYF. DNA for the CDR3: TGTGCCAGCAGTTTTAGCGGGAGCAACTACGAGCAGTACTTC.

As regards this clone: A read error may account for a junction end that differs from germline. V gene TRBV20-1 combines with J gene TRBJ1-1, with D tentatively TRBD1 (6 bases). Per the germline V gene, CDR1 is DFQATT and CDR2 is SNEGSKA (reference sequence). CDR3 size: 11 residues. The CDR3 DNA is TGCAGTGCTAGAGGGGACACAGAAGCTTTCTTT. Its protein product is CSARGDTEAFF.

J is TRBJ1-5 and V is TRBV9, with D perhaps matching TRBD1 (5 bases). Trimming removed 4 bases from V and 0 bases from J, with 8 bases in between. The germline V gene encodes CDR1 SGDLS and CDR2 YYNGEE. The CDR3 extends over 14 amino acids. The CDR3: CASSRGVSNQPQHF. In DNA form, the CDR3 reads TGTGCCAGCAGCCGGGGGGTTAGCAATCAGCCCCAGCATTTT.

Points on this clone: At one of its ends the junction is not consistent with the germline gene, which may arise from a read error. The J gene is TRBJ1-1, the V gene TRBV5-1; D perhaps matches TRBD1 (6 bases). CDR3 length equals 13 residues. Looked up from germline, CDR1 is SGHRS and CDR2 is YFSETQ. CDR3 bases: TGCGCCAGCAGGCCACAGGGAAGGACTGAAGTTTTCTTT. This codes for CASRPQGRTEVFF.

Here the CDR3 reads CAWSPRGHYEQYF. DNA for the CDR3: TGTGCCTGGAGTCCGAGGGGGCACTACGAGCAGTACTTC. The genes are TRBV30 and TRBJ2-7, with 7 bases identical to TRBD1. Trimming removed 2 bases from V and 3 bases from J; junction bases left unmatched: 4. The CDR3 loop spans 13 amino acids. Germline CDR1 is GTSNPN and CDR2 is SVGIG (reference sequence).

The genes are TRBV7-3 and TRBJ2-1; 16 nucleotides align to TRBD2. CDR3 length: 19 residues. Looked up from germline, CDR1 is SGHTA and CDR2 is FQGTGA. After removal of 5 bases from V and 7 bases from J, the junction contained 14 bases not matched to a gene. CDR3 bases: TGTGCCAGCAGCATCCGGGGACTAGCGGGAGGGCCGATTAGGAATGAGCAGTTCTTC. Translation: CASSIRGLAGGPIRNEQFF.

This clone was observed a handful of times. The J gene is TRBJ2-3, the V gene TRBV6-4; 12 positions agree with TRBD1. This CDR3 comprises 15 residues. J was trimmed by 4 bases and V by 2 bases; bases with no gene match: 1. The germline gives CDR1 MRHNA, CDR2 SNTAGT. This CDR3 is CASSDGTGGADTQYF. Written as DNA, the CDR3 is TGTGCCAGCAGTGACGGGACAGGGGGCGCAGATACGCAGTATTTT.

The gene calls are TRBV2 and TRBJ2-3; a weak D match, TRBD2 (5 bases). This CDR3 spans 15 amino acids. The V gene lost 7 bases and the J gene lost 0 bases, with 14 bases spanning the gap. Germline values: CDR1 SNHLY, CDR2 FYNNEI. The CDR3 loop reads CASTLRTSSTDTQYF. DNA of the CDR3: TGTGCCAGCACCCTCAGGACTTCTAGCACAGATACGCAGTATTTT.

This chain uses TRBV27 with TRBJ1-2; TRBD1 agrees at 7 bases. Germline V lookup: CDR1 MNHEY, CDR2 SMNVEV (reference sequence). CDR3 size: 14 residues. V lost 5 bases to trimming and J lost 2 bases; unmatched junction nucleotides: 5. The DNA for the CDR3 is TGTGCCAGCAGTCGACAGGGCGCAAACTATGGCTACACCTTC. Translating it yields CASSRQGANYGYTF.

The chain is built from TRBV11-3 and TRBJ2-7, with a possible D match to TRBD1 (6 bases). CDR1 is SGHNT and CDR2 is YENEEA in the germline V gene. V shed 5 bases and J shed 2 bases, with 13 bases lying between them. This CDR3 is built from 14 residues. The CDR3 DNA is TGTGCCAGCAGCACCCGGGACAATCCCTACGAGCAGTACTTC. Translation gives CASSTRDNPYEQYF.

The V and J genes are TRBV6-5 and TRBJ1-5; D possibly corresponds to TRBD1 (5 bases). Trimming removed 6 bases from V and 3 bases from J, with 9 bases in between. Germline V CDR1 and CDR2: MNHEY, SVGAGI. The CDR3 has 13 residues. The CDR3 is CASSEDINQPQHF. As DNA, the CDR3 is TGTGCCAGCAGCGAGGACATCAATCAGCCCCAGCATTTT.

The chain combines TRBV3-1 (or the pseudogene TRBV3-2) with TRBJ2-3; possible D gene TRBD2, 5 bases. The CDR3 runs 16 residues. Trimming stripped 2 bases from V and 1 base from J, with 13 bases between. From germline, CDR1 is LGHDT and CDR2 YNNKEL (reference sequence). The DNA of the CDR3 is TGTGCCAGCAGCCAATTTTCGGACTTCCGCACAGATACGCAGTATTTT. Translation gives CASSQFSDFRTDTQYF.

V usage is TRBV7-2 and J usage is TRBJ2-7, with D possibly TRBD2 on 5 matching bases. This CDR3 region has 14 residues. In germline, CDR1 is SGHTA, CDR2 FQGNSA. Deletions cut 5 bases from V and 4 bases from J, with 15 bases between. The CDR3 sequence is CASSARRGSYEQYF. The CDR3, as DNA: TGTGCCAGCAGCGCGCGACGAGGGTCGTACGAGCAGTACTTC.